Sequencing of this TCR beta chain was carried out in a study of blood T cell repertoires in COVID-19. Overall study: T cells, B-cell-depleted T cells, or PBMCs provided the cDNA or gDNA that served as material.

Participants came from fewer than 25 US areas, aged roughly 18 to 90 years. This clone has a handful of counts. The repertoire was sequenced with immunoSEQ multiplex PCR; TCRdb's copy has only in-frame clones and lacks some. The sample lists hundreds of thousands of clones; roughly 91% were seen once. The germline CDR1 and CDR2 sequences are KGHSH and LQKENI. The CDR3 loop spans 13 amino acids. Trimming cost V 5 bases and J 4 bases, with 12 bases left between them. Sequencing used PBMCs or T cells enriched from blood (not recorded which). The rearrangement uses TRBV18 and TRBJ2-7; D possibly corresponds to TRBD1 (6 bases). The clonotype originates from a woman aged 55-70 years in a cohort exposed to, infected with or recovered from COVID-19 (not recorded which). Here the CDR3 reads CASSWGLSYEQYF. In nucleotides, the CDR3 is TGTGCCAGCTCATGGGGGCTCTCGTACGAGCAGTACTTC.